Shown below are 4 T cell receptor beta chains from a single sample sequenced in a study of T cells in Graves' hyperthyroidism and ophthalmopathy. Authors of the study amplified TCR beta CDR3 regions from RNA transcripts. Primed by the HTBI set, a first-round RT-PCR was run on the TCR CDR3. Via MiXCR, TCRdb re-called the multiplex PCR reads, giving one row per CDR3 protein. The table includes just over 550,000 distinct CDR3 sequences, roughly 50% detected once. The material sequenced was peripheral blood or thyroid tissue (not recorded which). The source of these receptors is a woman between 18 and 29 years old with Graves' hyperthyroidism.

In its sample, this clonotype was seen many times. The chain combines TRBV29-1 with TRBJ2-7, with D possibly called TRBD1 or TRBD2 (5 bases each). The V end lost 4 bases, the J end lost 3 bases, and 25 bases lay between the germline ends. There are 17 residues in the CDR3. Germline assignment: CDR1 SQVTM and CDR2 ANQGSEA. In DNA, the CDR3 is TGCAGCGTTGCCCCACGGGGCGGTGCAAGAGCCAACTACGAGCAGTACTTC. Protein sequence: CSVAPRGGARANYEQYF.

The chain joins TRBV2 to TRBJ1-6; 7 bases align to TRBD1. J lost 7 bases, V lost 10 bases, and 19 bases had no gene match. The CDR3 loop spans 17 amino acids. Germline CDR1 and CDR2: SNHLY and FYNNEI. The CDR3 loop reads CATQPPGTAWWNSPLHF. The CDR3, as DNA: TGTGCCACCCAGCCCCCCGGGACAGCGTGGTGGAATTCACCCCTCCACTTT.

V and J are TRBV7-2 and TRBJ2-7; D is possibly TRBD2 (5 bases). Trimming pared 3 bases from V and 1 base from J, leaving 13 bases between. The CDR3 consists of 15 residues. Germline lookup yields CDR1 SGHTA and CDR2 FQGNSA. The CDR3 sequence: CASSLVSGVSYEQYF. The CDR3, as DNA: TGTGCCAGCAGCTTGGTCTCCGGGGTATCCTACGAGCAGTACTTC.

The chain combines TRBV6-2 or TRBV6-3 with TRBJ1-4; no clear D. Trimming removed 4 bases at V and 6 bases at J, with 15 bases between. Germline CDR1 MNHEY, CDR2 SVGEGT. The CDR3 extends over 15 amino acids. CDR3 sequence reads: CASSSRRPRDEKLFF. Written as DNA, the CDR3 is TGTGCCAGCAGTTCAAGACGTCCCAGAGATGAAAAACTGTTTTTT.